This TCR beta chain comes out of a study of blood T cell repertoires in COVID-19. Study information: Samples came from the United States, Italy and Spain, spanning acute and convalescent COVID-19. The cDNA or gDNA used as material had been derived from T cells, B-cell-depleted T cells, or PBMCs.

V was clipped by 4 bases and J by 2 bases; unmatched bases: 2. The CDR3 extends over 14 amino acids. Germline CDR1 reads ENHRY; CDR2 reads SYGVKD. Sequenced by immunoSEQ multiplex PCR; TCRdb stores in-frame clones only, minus some. Of under 120,000 clones in the sample, roughly four fifths are singletons; the top ten hold 20% to 25%. The sequencing sample was made of peripheral blood. This clonotype was sampled from a man between 65 and 79 years old with active or convalescent COVID-19. The chain uses TRBV10-3 and TRBJ2-7, with 10 positions matching TRBD1. The DNA of the CDR3 is TGTGCCATCAGTGGGACAGGGGGAACCTACGAGCAGTACTTC. Translating it yields CAISGTGGTYEQYF.